These 2 T cell receptor beta chains were sequenced from one sample in a study of neurological immune-mediated disorders. In TCRdb, the 5' RACE reads were re-called with MiXCR into one record per CDR3 protein. The sample includes around 50,000 distinct CDR3 sequences, 16% seen only once; the top ten take under 4.5%. The sequenced sample consisted of PBMCs. These receptors came from a man aged 55 to 70 in good health.

This clonotype was found a few times. J is TRBJ2-7 and V is TRBV25-1; TRBD1 aligns across 9 bases. CDR3 size: 14 residues. CDR1 MGHDK and CDR2 SYGVNS come from the germline V gene. V lost 6 bases to trimming and J lost 7 bases; unmatched junction nucleotides: 10. The CDR3: CASSGTGRRGEQYF. The CDR3 nucleotides are TGTGCCAGCAGCGGGACAGGGAGAAGAGGAGAGCAGTACTTC.

This clonotype was recorded at least ten times. The chain combines TRBV7-2 with TRBJ1-5, with D possibly being TRBD1 (6 bases). Trimming removed 3 bases from V and 6 bases from J, with 15 bases in between. In germline, CDR1 is SGHTA, CDR2 FQGNSA. This CDR3 has 15 amino acids. The CDR3 DNA reads as TGTGCCAGCAGCTTTTCGGGGGCTCTAGGTCAGCCCCAGCATTTT. Translating it yields CASSFSGALGQPQHF.